The 19 T cell receptor beta chains below come from one sample, sequenced in a study of blood T cell repertoires in COVID-19 (dated by TCRdb to about 2020). To prepare the library, the immunoSEQ multiplex PCR assay was applied. TCRdb re-hosts the immuneACCESS table, in-frame sequences only. Its copies lack some clones; in the studies checked, an unresolved V gene accounts for under half of them, and the cause for the rest is not known. The sample table contains approximately 260,000 clones; only one count was recorded for about 88% of them. The ten most abundant clones make up around 2% of the sample. Sequenced: peripheral blood. All receptors come from a woman aged 40 to 55 who had recovered from COVID-19.

The chain recombines TRBV11-2 with TRBJ1-2, with 9 bases fitting TRBD1. The germline CDR1 and CDR2 sequences are SGHAT and FQNNGV. The J segment lost 8 bases and the V segment lost 3 bases, leaving 13 bases of the junction unmatched. This CDR3 has 16 amino acids. The CDR3 DNA sequence: TGTGCCAGCAGCTTCCATTTAGGCGGACAGGGGCTGGGCTACACCTTC. Its protein product is CASSFHLGGQGLGYTF.

This chain connects TRBV7-2 to TRBJ1-6, with D hard to call. Germline CDR1 and CDR2: SGHTA and FQGNSA. The CDR3 length is 15 residues. The germline V and J ends were trimmed by 1 base and 7 bases, with 11 bases remaining between them. This chain's CDR3 is CASSLDPGWNSPLHF. In DNA, the CDR3 is TGTGCCAGCAGCTTAGATCCAGGTTGGAATTCACCCCTCCACTTT.

The J gene is TRBJ1-6, the V gene TRBV4-1, with D maybe TRBD1 (5 bases). Trimming pared 4 bases from V and 5 bases from J, leaving 9 bases between. This CDR3 region has 14 residues. Germline values: CDR1 MGHRA, CDR2 YSYEKL. CDR3 residues: CASSRGGDNSPLHF. The CDR3 coding sequence is TGCGCCAGCAGCCGGGGCGGAGATAATTCACCCCTCCACTTT.

V gene TRBV24-1 combines with J gene TRBJ2-1; the D gene is possibly TRBD2 (5 bases). This CDR3 has 13 residues. Germline loops: CDR1 KGHDR, CDR2 SFDVKD. V lost 0 bases, J lost 12 bases, and 11 bases lay in between. Written as DNA, the CDR3 is TGTGCCACCAGTGATTTGCTCGCGGGCAGGCAGTTCTTC. This translates into CATSDLLAGRQFF.

The rearrangement links TRBV7-9 to TRBJ2-1; D uncertain. CDR3 length equals 13 residues. Trimming cost V 0 bases and J 6 bases, with 6 bases left between them. In germline, CDR1 is SEHNR, CDR2 FQNEAQ (reference sequence). CDR3 sequence: CASSLAGSNEQFF. As DNA, the CDR3 is TGTGCCAGCAGCTTAGCGGGCAGCAATGAGCAGTTCTTC.

The CDR3 reads CASNPGQGRNEQFF. The CDR3 DNA reads TGTGCCAGCAACCCAGGACAGGGAAGGAATGAGCAGTTCTTC. V and J are TRBV25-1 and TRBJ2-1, with 8 bases that match TRBD1. CDR3 length equals 14 residues. Germline values: CDR1 MGHDK, CDR2 SYGVNS. V lost 7 bases and J lost 7; bases outside the gene matches: 9.

The chain links TRBV11-3 to TRBJ2-5, with TRBD1 identical over 7 bases. This CDR3 is built from 15 residues. Trimming at V came to 5 bases and at J to 1 base, leaving 7 bases not matched to a gene. Per the germline V gene, CDR1 is SGHNT and CDR2 is YENEEA. Here the CDR3 reads CASSHDRVRQETQYF. For the CDR3, the DNA is TGTGCCAGCAGCCACGACAGGGTACGCCAAGAGACCCAGTACTTC.

The V call is TRBV2, the J call TRBJ2-7; D perhaps matches TRBD1 (6 bases). This CDR3 is built from 12 residues. Trimming removed 5 bases at V and 6 bases at J, with 11 bases between. The germline CDR1 and CDR2 sequences are SNHLY and FYNNEI. DNA of the CDR3: TGTGCCAGCAGTATACAGGGTTCCGAGCAGTACTTC. Protein sequence: CASSIQGSEQYF.

The chain links TRBV29-1 to TRBJ2-3, with D hard to call. The V end was cut by 3 bases, the J end by 1 base, with 8 bases between. Germline V gene lookup returns CDR1 SQVTM and CDR2 ANQGSEA. The CDR3 covers 13 residues. This chain's CDR3 is CSVDPRGTDTQYF. As DNA, the CDR3 is TGCAGCGTTGATCCCCGAGGCACAGATACGCAGTATTTT.

This clone was recorded once. V usage is TRBV24-1 and J usage is TRBJ1-2; D is unresolved. Germline values: CDR1 KGHDR, CDR2 SFDVKD. The ends were cut back, 4 bases at V and 8 bases at J, with 13 bases in the middle. The CDR3 spans 13 residues. Here the CDR3 DNA reads TGTGCCACCAGTGAAATTGGATCAGGAGGCTACACCTTC. It yields the protein CATSEIGSGGYTF.

In its sample, this clone was seen once. The rearrangement joins TRBV7-2 to TRBJ2-7; D is possibly TRBD1 (5 bases). V was pared by 2 bases and J by 1 base, with 9 bases between. This CDR3 contains 14 residues. Per the germline V gene, CDR1 is SGHTA and CDR2 is FQGNSA. In nucleotides, the CDR3 is TGTGCCAGCAGCTTAACCCGACAGTCCTACGAGCAGTACTTC. Protein product: CASSLTRQSYEQYF. The entire variable domain, with the rest obtained from reference TRBV7-2 and TRBJ2-7, is as follows: GAGVSQSPSNKVTEKGKDVELRCDPISGHTALYWYRQSLGQGLEFLIYFQGNSAPDKSGLPSDRFSAERTGGSVSTLTIQRTQQEDSAVYLCASSLTRQSYEQYFGPGTRLTVT.

The rearrangement joins TRBV18 to TRBJ2-7; D is undetermined. Trimming left V 1 base short and J 1 base short, with 8 bases between. The CDR3 is made up of 14 amino acids. Germline CDR1 and CDR2: KGHSH and LQKENI. The DNA of the CDR3 is TGTGCCAGCTCACCACGGTCCCAGTCCTACGAGCAGTACTTC. This translates into CASSPRSQSYEQYF.

This sequence joins TRBV6-5 and TRBJ1-4; 9 bases match TRBD1. The CDR3 spans 12 residues. Unmatched junction bases numbered 5, after V lost 4 bases and J lost 14 bases. Germline V lookup: CDR1 MNHEY, CDR2 SVGAGI. Written as DNA, the CDR3 is TGTGCCAGCAGTTCCCGGGACAGGGTGCTGTTTTTT. Protein: CASSSRDRVLFF.

The CDR3 DNA reads TGTGCCAGCAGCCCGCTGCTCAGGGCAATACCTGGAGATACGCAGTATTTT. This encodes CASSPLLRAIPGDTQYF. The chain has TRBV3-1 (or the pseudogene TRBV3-2) and TRBJ2-3, with D perhaps TRBD1 (5 bases). The V gene's germline CDR1 is LGHDT and CDR2 YNNKEL (reference sequence). With 4 bases removed from V and 5 bases from J, the gap between germline ends came to 22 bases. There are 17 residues in the CDR3.

This chain links TRBV6-5 with TRBJ2-3, with D possibly matching TRBD2 (5 bases). The CDR3 consists of 11 residues. The V end was cut by 8 bases, the J end by 8 bases, with 11 bases between. Per germline, CDR1 MNHEY and CDR2 SVGAGI. Written as DNA, the CDR3 is TGTGCCAGCCCTGTCGGAGGTACGCAGTATTTT. As protein: CASPVGGTQYF.

The gene calls are TRBV19 and TRBJ2-1, with a tentative D call TRBD2 (5 bases). The germline gives CDR1 LNHDA, CDR2 SQIVND (reference sequence). The CDR3 sequence is 14 residues long. V dropped 5 bases and J dropped 3 bases, with 11 bases sitting between them. CDR3 loop: CASSVSGLYNEQFF. CDR3 coding DNA: TGTGCCAGTAGTGTCAGCGGACTCTACAATGAGCAGTTCTTC.

The chain has TRBV9 and TRBJ2-7, with 7 bases matching TRBD1. The CDR3 is 14 residues long. The trim removed 0 bases at V and 3 bases at J, leaving 3 bases unmatched. CDR1 is SGDLS, CDR2 YYNGEE, per germline. CDR3 region: CASSVGSGGYEQYF. The CDR3 DNA sequence: TGTGCCAGCAGCGTAGGTTCAGGGGGCTACGAGCAGTACTTC. The full variable domain, rest sourced from reference TRBV9 and TRBJ2-7, is DSGVTQTPKHLITATGQRVTLRCSPRSGDLSVYWYQQSLDQGLQFLIQYYNGEERAKGNILERFSAQQFPDLHSELNLSSLELGDSALYFCASSVGSGGYEQYFGPGTRLTVT.

V gene TRBV6-5 combines with J gene TRBJ1-4, with a weak D call TRBD1 (5 bases). With 5 bases removed from V and 10 bases from J, the gap between germline ends came to 17 bases. Germline values: CDR1 MNHEY, CDR2 SVGAGI. CDR3 length equals 14 residues. The CDR3 coding sequence is TGTGCCAGCAGTCCGGACGAATACAGGCGAAAACTGTTTTTT. Its translation is CASSPDEYRRKLFF.

V gene TRBV11-3 combines with J gene TRBJ2-7; 8 bases line up with TRBD1. This CDR3 has 15 residues. The germline V gene encodes CDR1 SGHNT and CDR2 YENEEA. The junction had 5 bases not matched to a gene; V was cut back by 4 bases and J by 0 bases. The CDR3: CASSSRQGPSYEQYF. The CDR3 DNA reads as TGTGCCAGCAGCTCCCGACAGGGGCCCTCCTACGAGCAGTACTTC.